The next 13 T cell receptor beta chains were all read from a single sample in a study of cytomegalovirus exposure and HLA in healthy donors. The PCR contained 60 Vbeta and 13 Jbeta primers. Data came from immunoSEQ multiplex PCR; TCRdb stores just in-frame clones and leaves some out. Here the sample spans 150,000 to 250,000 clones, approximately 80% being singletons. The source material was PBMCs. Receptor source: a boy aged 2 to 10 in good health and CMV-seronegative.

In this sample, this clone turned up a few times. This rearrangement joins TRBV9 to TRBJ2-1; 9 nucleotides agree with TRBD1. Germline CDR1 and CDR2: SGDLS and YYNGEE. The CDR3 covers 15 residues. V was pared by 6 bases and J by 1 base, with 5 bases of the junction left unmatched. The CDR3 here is CASTSGTGSYNEQFF. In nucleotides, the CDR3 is TGTGCCAGCACCTCCGGGACAGGGTCCTACAATGAGCAGTTCTTC.

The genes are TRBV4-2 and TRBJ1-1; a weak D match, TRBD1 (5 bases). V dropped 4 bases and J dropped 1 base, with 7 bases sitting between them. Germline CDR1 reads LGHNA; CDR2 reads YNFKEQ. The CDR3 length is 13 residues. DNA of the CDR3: TGTGCCAGCAGCCTAGGGGCGAACACTGAAGCTTTCTTT. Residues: CASSLGANTEAFF.

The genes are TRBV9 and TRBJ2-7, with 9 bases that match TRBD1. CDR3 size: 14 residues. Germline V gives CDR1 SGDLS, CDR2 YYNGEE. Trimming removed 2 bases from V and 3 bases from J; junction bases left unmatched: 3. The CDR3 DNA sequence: TGTGCCAGCAGCGTCGCGGGACAGGGCTACGAGCAGTACTTC. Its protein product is CASSVAGQGYEQYF.

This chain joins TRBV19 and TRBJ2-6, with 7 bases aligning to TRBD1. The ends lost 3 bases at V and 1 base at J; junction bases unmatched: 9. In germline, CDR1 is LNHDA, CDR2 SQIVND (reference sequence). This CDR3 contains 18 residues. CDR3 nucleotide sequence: TGTGCCAGTAGTATCTTACAGGGGCGAGGGTCTGGGGCCAACGTCCTGACTTTC. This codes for CASSILQGRGSGANVLTF.

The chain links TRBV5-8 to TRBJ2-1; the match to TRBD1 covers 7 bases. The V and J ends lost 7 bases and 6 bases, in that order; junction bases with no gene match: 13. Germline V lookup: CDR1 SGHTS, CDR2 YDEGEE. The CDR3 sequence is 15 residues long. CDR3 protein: CASGETGQYFNEQFF. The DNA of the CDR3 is TGTGCCAGCGGAGAAACGGGACAGTACTTCAATGAGCAGTTCTTC.

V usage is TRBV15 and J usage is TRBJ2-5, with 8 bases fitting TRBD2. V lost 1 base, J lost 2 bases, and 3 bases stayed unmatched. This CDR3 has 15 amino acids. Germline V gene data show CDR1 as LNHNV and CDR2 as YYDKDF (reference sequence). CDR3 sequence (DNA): TGTGCCACCAGCAGAGTGCGGGGGGCACAAGAGACCCAGTACTTC. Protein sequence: CATSRVRGAQETQYF. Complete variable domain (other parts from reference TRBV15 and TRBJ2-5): DAMVIQNPRYQVTQFGKPVTLSCSQTLNHNVMYWYQQKSSQAPKLLFHYYDKDFNNEADTPDNFQSRRPNTSFCFLDIRSPGLGDTAMYLCATSRVRGAQETQYFGPGTRLLVL.

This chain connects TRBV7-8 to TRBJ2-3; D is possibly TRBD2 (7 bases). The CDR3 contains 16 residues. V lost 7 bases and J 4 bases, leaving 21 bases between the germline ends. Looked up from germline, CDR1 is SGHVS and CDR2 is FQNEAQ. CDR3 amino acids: CASNTRIGGRSDTQYF. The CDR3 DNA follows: TGTGCCAGCAACACCCGAATCGGGGGGCGTTCAGATACGCAGTATTTT.

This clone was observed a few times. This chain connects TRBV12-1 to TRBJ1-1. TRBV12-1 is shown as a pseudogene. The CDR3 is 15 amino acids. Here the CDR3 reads CAPIRDYAMNTEAFF. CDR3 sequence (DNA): TGTGCCCCTATCCGGGACTACGCGATGAACACTGAAGCTTTCTTT.

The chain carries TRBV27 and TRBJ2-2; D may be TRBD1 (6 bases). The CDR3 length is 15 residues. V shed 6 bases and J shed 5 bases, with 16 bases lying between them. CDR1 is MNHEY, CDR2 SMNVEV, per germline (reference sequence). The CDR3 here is CASSIGTIRTGELFF. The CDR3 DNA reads TGTGCCAGCAGCATAGGGACAATAAGGACCGGGGAGCTGTTTTTT.

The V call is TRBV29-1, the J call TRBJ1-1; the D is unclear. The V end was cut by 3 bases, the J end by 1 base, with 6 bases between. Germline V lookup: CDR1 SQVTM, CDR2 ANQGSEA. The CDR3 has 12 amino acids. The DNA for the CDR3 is TGCAGCGTTGAGTCAGGGAACACTGAAGCTTTCTTT. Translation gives CSVESGNTEAFF. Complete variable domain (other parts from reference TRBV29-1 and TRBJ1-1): SAVISQKPSRDICQRGTSLTIQCQVDSQVTMMFWYRQQPGQSLTLIATANQGSEATYESGFVIDKFPISRPNLTFSTLTVSNMSPEDSSIYLCSVESGNTEAFFGQGTRLTVV.

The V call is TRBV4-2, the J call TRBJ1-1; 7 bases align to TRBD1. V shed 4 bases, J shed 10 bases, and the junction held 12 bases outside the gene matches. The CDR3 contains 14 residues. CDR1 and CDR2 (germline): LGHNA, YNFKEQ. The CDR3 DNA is TGTGCCAGCAGCCCCGATGGACAGGTTTCAGCAGCTTTCTTT. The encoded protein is CASSPDGQVSAAFF.

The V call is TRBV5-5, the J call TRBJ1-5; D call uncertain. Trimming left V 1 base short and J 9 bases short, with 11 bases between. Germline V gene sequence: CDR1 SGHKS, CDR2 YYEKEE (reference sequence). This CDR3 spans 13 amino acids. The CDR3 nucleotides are TGTGCCAGCAGCTTGCCCCCCCTCGGGCCCCAGCATTTT. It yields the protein CASSLPPLGPQHF.

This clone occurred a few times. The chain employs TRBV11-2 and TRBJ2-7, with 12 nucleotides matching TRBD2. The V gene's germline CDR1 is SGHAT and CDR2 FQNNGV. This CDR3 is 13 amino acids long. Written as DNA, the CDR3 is TGTGGAACGAAGACTAGCGGGGGCCCTGAGCAGTACTTC. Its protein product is CGTKTSGGPEQYF.